This record concerns one T cell receptor beta chain sequence. No antigen is known for it. The data were obtained in a study of shared clonotypes between healthy human individuals. This was a deep-level run. Produced via immunoSEQ multiplex PCR; TCRdb's table is partial and in-frame only. The profile shows approximately 2.1 million clones, more than 85% of them singletons. CDR1 is SGHAT and CDR2 is FQNNGV in the germline V gene. The CDR3 spans 14 residues. The ends lost 1 base at V and 3 bases at J; junction bases unmatched: 3. Findings and limits, study-wide: Investigators collected only blood, and repertoires in tissues likely differ. Despite large depth, sorted-subset datasets appeared incompletely sequenced. The four-donor shared clonotypes exceeded non-shared clonotypes in generation probability, with non-shared ones scoring lower.

Specimen: naive CD4+ T cells from PBMCs. The sample's subset: CD45RA+ positively selected. This sequence originates from a man aged 18 to 30 in good health. Some clones in this sample may be carry-over from other donors' samples. V usage is TRBV11-2 and J usage is TRBJ2-7, with 7 positions matching TRBD2. CDR3 DNA sequence: TGTGCCAGCAGCTTAGGAGCGGGGATCTACGAGCAGTACTTC. Residues: CASSLGAGIYEQYF.